This TCR beta chain was sequenced for a study of regulatory T cells in long-lasting Graves disease. Arm-PCR of CDR3 regions with iRepertoire HTBI primers generated TCR beta libraries. TCRdb processed the multiplex PCR reads anew with MiXCR; each CDR3 protein has one entry. The sample carries some 340,000 distinct CDR3 sequences, over 9.5% recorded once. The length of the CDR3 is 17 residues. With 3 bases removed from V and 4 bases from J, the gap between germline ends came to 21 bases. CDR1 and CDR2 from the germline V gene are MNHGY and SVAAGI. The time point denotes: newly diagnosed GD, antithyroid drugs for less than 3 months. Generation of the TCR library employed RNA extracted from PBMCs. This clonotype has a count of ten or more. These data also featured in a second study, about T cells in Graves' hyperthyroidism and ophthalmopathy. Per that study: Diagnosis relied on clinical symptoms, serum thyroxine and TRAb, thyroid ultrasound and orbital computed tomography. TCR CDR3 underwent first-round RT-PCR with the HTBI primer set.

This TCR was sampled from a woman younger than 35 with Graves disease. The chain is built from TRBV6-9 and TRBJ1-2, with D hard to call. The material was peripheral blood mononuclear cells (PBMCs), obtained at new diagnosis, from a patient treated with antithyroid drugs. The CDR3 here is CASSYSTGIINSYGYTF. The DNA for the CDR3 is TGTGCCAGCAGTTACTCTACGGGGATTATCAATAGCTATGGCTACACCTTC.